A selection of T cell receptor beta chains follows, all from one sample in a study of T cell responses to AZD1222 COVID-19 vaccine. This table comes from immunoSEQ multiplex PCR, and its TCRdb copy is limited to in-frame clones, with some not included. The sample includes around 120,000 clones, just over 90% seen only once; the top ten take about 5%. The specimen was peripheral blood, collected 28 days after the second AZD1222 dose. Source of these receptors: an adult who received the AZD1222 COVID-19 vaccine. Both conserved end residues are part of each CDR3. A D gene is named only where the DNA matches it firmly. Size values are once, few and many counts, or a class for expanded clones, and some rows have none.

TGTGCCACCAGCAGGGACAGGGTTAATGAAAAACTGTTTTTT	CATSRDRVNEKLFF	TRBV15	-	TRBJ1-4	TRBD1
TGTGCCACCGCTCCACTCGGGACCGCCTACGAGCAGTACTTC	CATAPLGTAYEQYF	TRBV6-5	-	TRBJ2-7	-
TGTGCCAGTAGCGGTGGGTTAGGGGTGGAGGTTGAAGCTTTCTTT	CASSGGLGVEVEAFF	TRBV19	-	TRBJ1-1	-
TGTGCCAGCAGTTCCTCCTCCGGGGGGCTTCATGGCTACACCTTC	CASSSSSGGLHGYTF	TRBV27	-	TRBJ1-2	-
TGTGCCAGCAGCTTAGGGGGCGAGGCCCGGGGCTACACCTTC	CASSLGGEARGYTF	TRBV7-9	-	TRBJ1-2	-
TGTGCCAGCAGTCCACCTGGAAACACCATATATTTT	CASSPPGNTIYF	TRBV12-3/TRBV12-4	-	TRBJ1-3	-
TGTGCCAGCAGCTTCGGGACTGGAGGGGCTACGCAGTATTTT	CASSFGTGGATQYF	TRBV6-2/TRBV6-3	-	TRBJ2-3	-
TGTGCCAGCAGTCTACCCCTTAGACAGGGCTCCTACGAGCAGTACTTC	CASSLPLRQGSYEQYF	TRBV6-2/TRBV6-3	-	TRBJ2-7	TRBD1
TGTGCCAGTAGGACGCGGCAGCACACAGATACGCAGTATTTT	CASRTRQHTDTQYF	TRBV19	few	TRBJ2-3	-
TGTGCCAGTACCCTTTCGTGGGGGGCGGGGTATGGCTACACCTTC	CASTLSWGAGYGYTF	TRBV19	-	TRBJ1-2	-
TGTGCCAGCTCGCGGGGACAGGGGCCGGCCTATGGCTACACCTTC	CASSRGQGPAYGYTF	TRBV18	-	TRBJ1-2	TRBD1
TGTGCCAGCAGCGTCTATAGCGGGGGCGAGACCCAGTACTTC	CASSVYSGGETQYF	TRBV9	-	TRBJ2-5	TRBD2
TGTGCCAGCACCTTGGATTACACTGAAGCTTTCTTT	CASTLDYTEAFF	TRBV4-2	-	TRBJ1-1	-
TGTGCCAGTGGATTGGGGGAAGAGACCCAGTACTTC	CASGLGEETQYF	TRBV19	-	TRBJ2-5	-
TGTGCCAGCAGCCGCCGGGACGGTGTAAACACCATATATTTT	CASSRRDGVNTIYF	TRBV5-4	-	TRBJ1-3	-
TGTGCCAGCAGCCAAGCACGGGTCCGGGTAATTTTT	CASSQARVRVIF	TRBV3-1/TRBV3-2	-	TRBJ1-4	-
TGTGCCAGCAGCTCGGCAGGCAACCCCTACGAGCAGTACTTC	CASSSAGNPYEQYF	TRBV5-4	once	TRBJ2-7	-
TGTGCCAGCAGCGTATCGGCCGGCGGGAGGGGTAGAGAGACCCAGTACTTC	CASSVSAGGRGRETQYF	TRBV9	-	TRBJ2-5	TRBD2
TGTGCCAGCTCACAGGGGAATAGCAATCAGCCCCAGCATTTT	CASSQGNSNQPQHF	TRBV18	-	TRBJ1-5	-
TGTGCCAGTAGTGACACTGGGGTCCACGGGACCCAGTACTTC	CASSDTGVHGTQYF	TRBV19	once	TRBJ2-5	-
TGTGCAAGTCGCCCGAGCCTGGCCTACGAGCAGTACTTC	CASRPSLAYEQYF	TRBV12-2	-	TRBJ2-7	-
TGTGCCACCGGGACAGGCATGGGCTCTGGAAACACCATATATTTT	CATGTGMGSGNTIYF	TRBV10-3	-	TRBJ1-3	TRBD1
TGTGCCACCAGTGACCGACCCCAGCTCTCTAGCACAGATACGCAGTATTTT	CATSDRPQLSSTDTQYF	TRBV24-1	-	TRBJ2-3	-
TGTGCCAGCAGCTTACCCAGAAACAATGAGCAGTTCTTC	CASSLPRNNEQFF	TRBV7-9	-	TRBJ2-1	-
TGTGCCAGCTCACCAACAGGTCAGGGAGGTGAAAACACTGAAGCTTTCTTT	CASSPTGQGGENTEAFF	TRBV18	-	TRBJ1-1	-
TGTGCCAGCAGTTATGAGCCATCCTACGAGCAGTACTTC	CASSYEPSYEQYF	TRBV6-5	-	TRBJ2-7	-
TGCGCCAGCAGCTCGGGACCCGGACAGGGAGGGGAGACCCAGTACTTC	CASSSGPGQGGETQYF	TRBV5-1	-	TRBJ2-5	-
TGTGCCACCAGCAGATCCGGACAGGGGATCTCTGGTCAGCCCCAGCATTTT	CATSRSGQGISGQPQHF	TRBV15	-	TRBJ1-5	TRBD1
TGCGCCAGCAGCCAAGACCCCGGGACGGCGGGCACCGGGGAGCTGTTTTTT	CASSQDPGTAGTGELFF	TRBV4-3	-	TRBJ2-2	-
TGTGCCAGCAGCTGGTCGACTAGCACAGATACGCAGTATTTT	CASSWSTSTDTQYF	TRBV11-1	-	TRBJ2-3	-
TGTGCCAGCAGTTACCGGGGACAGTTCTACTACGAGCAGTACTTC	CASSYRGQFYYEQYF	TRBV28	-	TRBJ2-7	TRBD1
TGTGCCATCAGTGCCCAAGGACTAGACACCGGGGAGCTGTTTTTT	CAISAQGLDTGELFF	TRBV10-3	-	TRBJ2-2	TRBD2
TGCGCCAGCAGCCAAGATCCAAGTGATAACTATGGCTACACCTTC	CASSQDPSDNYGYTF	TRBV4-3	-	TRBJ1-2	-
TGTGCCAGCAGTCGGGCGGGGGGAGAGACCCAGTACTTC	CASSRAGGETQYF	TRBV25-1	-	TRBJ2-5	TRBD2
TGTGCCAGCAGTGACAGGCCCTTGGTCGGTGAAGCTTTCTTT	CASSDRPLVGEAFF	TRBV6-1	-	TRBJ1-1	-